This TCR beta chain was recovered during a study of blood T cell repertoires in COVID-19. Background on the study: Sites across the United States, Italy and Spain contributed samples from acute and convalescent COVID-19.

Sequencing was performed with immunoSEQ multiplex PCR; in TCRdb, only in-frame clones are kept and a portion is missing. Among 150,000 to 200,000 clones listed, around 89% were seen once. Trimming took 1 base from V and 4 from J; bases not matched to a gene: 2. Germline V gene lookup returns CDR1 SGHNT and CDR2 YYREEE (reference sequence). The length of the CDR3 is 14 residues. The source is a man aged 18 to 30 who had recovered from COVID-19. This chain joins TRBV5-4 and TRBJ2-5; TRBD1 aligns across 9 bases. The sequenced sample was peripheral blood. The CDR3 sequence is CASSLRQGGETQYF. The CDR3 nucleotides read TGTGCCAGCAGCTTGCGACAGGGGGGAGAGACCCAGTACTTC.